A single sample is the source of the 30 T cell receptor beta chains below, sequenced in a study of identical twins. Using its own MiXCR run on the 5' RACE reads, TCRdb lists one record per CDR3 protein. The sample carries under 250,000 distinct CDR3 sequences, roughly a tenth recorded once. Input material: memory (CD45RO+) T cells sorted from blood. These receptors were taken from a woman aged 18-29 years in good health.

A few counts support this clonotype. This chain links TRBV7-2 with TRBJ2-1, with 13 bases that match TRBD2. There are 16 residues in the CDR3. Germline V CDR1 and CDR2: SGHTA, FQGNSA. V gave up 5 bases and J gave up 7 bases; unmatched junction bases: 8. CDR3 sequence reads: CASSRSGLAGTNEQFF. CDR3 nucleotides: TGTGCCAGCAGCCGTTCGGGACTAGCGGGAACGAATGAGCAGTTCTTC.

CDR3 protein: CASSTHLDGENTGELFF. CDR3 nucleotide sequence: TGTGCCAGCAGCACACACCTCGACGGCGAGAACACCGGGGAGCTGTTTTTT. The V call is TRBV6-1, the J call TRBJ2-2; D is unclear. This CDR3 is 17 amino acids long. The germline V and J ends were trimmed by 6 bases and 1 base, with 18 bases remaining between them. Germline assignment: CDR1 MNHNS and CDR2 SASEGT.

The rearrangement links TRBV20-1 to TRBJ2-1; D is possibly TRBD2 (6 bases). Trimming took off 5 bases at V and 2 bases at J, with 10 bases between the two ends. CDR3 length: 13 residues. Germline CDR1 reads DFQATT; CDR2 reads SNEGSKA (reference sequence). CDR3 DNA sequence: TGCAGTGCTTCGCGGGGAGCCTACAATGAGCAGTTCTTC. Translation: CSASRGAYNEQFF.

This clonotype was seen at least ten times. CDR3 sequence reads: CASRGNRGGTDTQYF. The DNA of the CDR3 is TGTGCCAGCAGGGGGAACAGGGGAGGGACAGATACGCAGTATTTT. The chain recombines TRBV12-3 or TRBV12-4 with TRBJ2-3, with D possibly being TRBD1 or TRBD2 (7 bases each). Trimming cost V 6 bases and J 3 bases, with 16 bases left between them. CDR3 length: 15 residues.

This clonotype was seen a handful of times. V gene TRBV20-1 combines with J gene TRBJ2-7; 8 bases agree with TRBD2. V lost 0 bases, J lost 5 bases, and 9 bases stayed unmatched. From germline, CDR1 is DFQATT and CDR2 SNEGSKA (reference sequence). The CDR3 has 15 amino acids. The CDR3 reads CSARDGLAGDHEQYF. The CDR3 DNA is TGCAGTGCTAGAGATGGGCTAGCGGGCGATCACGAGCAGTACTTC.

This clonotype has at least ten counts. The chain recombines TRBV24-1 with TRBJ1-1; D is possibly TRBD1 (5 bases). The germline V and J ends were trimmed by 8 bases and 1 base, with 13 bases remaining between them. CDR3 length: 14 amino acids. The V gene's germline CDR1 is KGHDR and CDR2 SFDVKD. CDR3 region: CATIPDSQNTEAFF. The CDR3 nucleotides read TGTGCCACCATTCCCGACAGCCAGAACACTGAAGCTTTCTTT.

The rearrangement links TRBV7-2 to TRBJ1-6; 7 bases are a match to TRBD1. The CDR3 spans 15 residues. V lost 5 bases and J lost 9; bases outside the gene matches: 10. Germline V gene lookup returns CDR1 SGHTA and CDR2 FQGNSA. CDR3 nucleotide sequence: TGTGCCAGCAGCCGGGACAGTCAGACAAGTTCACCCCTCCACTTT. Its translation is CASSRDSQTSSPLHF.

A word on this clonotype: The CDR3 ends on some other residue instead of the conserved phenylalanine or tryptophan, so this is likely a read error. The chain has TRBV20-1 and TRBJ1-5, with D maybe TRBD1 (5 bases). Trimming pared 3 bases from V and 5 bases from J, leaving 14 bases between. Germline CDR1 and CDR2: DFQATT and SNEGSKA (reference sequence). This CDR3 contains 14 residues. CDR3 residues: CSASPLGADQPQHI. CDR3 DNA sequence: TGCAGTGCTAGCCCCCTCGGGGCGGATCAGCCCCAGCATATT.

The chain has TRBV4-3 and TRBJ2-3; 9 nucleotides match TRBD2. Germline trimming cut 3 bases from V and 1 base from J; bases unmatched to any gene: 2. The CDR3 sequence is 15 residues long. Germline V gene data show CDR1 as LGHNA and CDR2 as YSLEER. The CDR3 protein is CASSHRGGGTDTQYF. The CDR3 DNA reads TGCGCCAGCAGCCACCGCGGGGGGGGCACAGATACGCAGTATTTT.

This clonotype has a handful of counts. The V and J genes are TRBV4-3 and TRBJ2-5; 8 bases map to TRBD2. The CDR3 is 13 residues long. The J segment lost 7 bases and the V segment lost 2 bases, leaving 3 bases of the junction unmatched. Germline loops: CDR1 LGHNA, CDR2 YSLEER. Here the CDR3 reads CASSQTAGGTQYF. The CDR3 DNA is TGCGCCAGCAGCCAAACCGCGGGAGGGACCCAGTACTTC.

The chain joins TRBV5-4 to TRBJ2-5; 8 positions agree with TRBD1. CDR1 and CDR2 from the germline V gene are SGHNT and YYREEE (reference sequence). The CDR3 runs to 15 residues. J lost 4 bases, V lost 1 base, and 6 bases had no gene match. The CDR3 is CASSLSGDRRETQYF. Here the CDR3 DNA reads TGTGCCAGCAGCTTGTCCGGGGACAGGAGAGAGACCCAGTACTTC.

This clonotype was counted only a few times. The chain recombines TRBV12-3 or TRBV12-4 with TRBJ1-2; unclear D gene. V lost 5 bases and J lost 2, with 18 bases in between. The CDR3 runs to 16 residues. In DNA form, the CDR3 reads TGTGCCAGCAGTCCTTCCTTCCGGGGTTCAAACTATGGCTACACCTTC. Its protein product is CASSPSFRGSNYGYTF.

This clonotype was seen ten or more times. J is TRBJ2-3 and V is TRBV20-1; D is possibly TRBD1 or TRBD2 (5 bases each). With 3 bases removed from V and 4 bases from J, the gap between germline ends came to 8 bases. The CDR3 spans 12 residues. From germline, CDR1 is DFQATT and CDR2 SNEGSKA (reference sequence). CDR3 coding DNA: TGCAGTGCTAGCCGGGGCCCAGATACGCAGTATTTT. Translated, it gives CSASRGPDTQYF.

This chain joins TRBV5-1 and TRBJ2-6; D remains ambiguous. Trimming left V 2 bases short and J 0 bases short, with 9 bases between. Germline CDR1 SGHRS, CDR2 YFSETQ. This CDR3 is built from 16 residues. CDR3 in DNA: TGCGCCAGCAGCTTAGATAGGAACTCTGGGGCCAACGTCCTGACTTTC. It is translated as CASSLDRNSGANVLTF.

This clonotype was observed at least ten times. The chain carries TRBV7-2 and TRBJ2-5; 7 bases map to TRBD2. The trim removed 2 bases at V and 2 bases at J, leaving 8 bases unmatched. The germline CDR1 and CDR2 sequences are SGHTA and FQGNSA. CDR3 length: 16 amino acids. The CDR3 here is CASSLYGGAGQETQYF. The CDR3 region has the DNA TGTGCCAGCAGCTTATACGGGGGAGCGGGGCAAGAGACCCAGTACTTC.

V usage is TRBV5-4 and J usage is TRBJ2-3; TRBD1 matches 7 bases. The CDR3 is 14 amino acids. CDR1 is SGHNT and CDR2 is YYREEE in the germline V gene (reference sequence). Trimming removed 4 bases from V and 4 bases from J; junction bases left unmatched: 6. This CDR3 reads CASSATDRSDTQYF. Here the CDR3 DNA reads TGTGCCAGCAGCGCAACGGACAGGTCAGATACGCAGTATTTT.

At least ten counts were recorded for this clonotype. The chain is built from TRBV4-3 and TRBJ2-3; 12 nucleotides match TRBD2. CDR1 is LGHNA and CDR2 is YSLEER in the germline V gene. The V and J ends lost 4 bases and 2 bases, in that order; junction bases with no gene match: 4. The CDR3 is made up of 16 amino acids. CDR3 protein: CASSLGLAGPTDTQYF. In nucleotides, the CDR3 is TGCGCCAGCAGCCTTGGACTAGCGGGGCCCACAGATACGCAGTATTTT.

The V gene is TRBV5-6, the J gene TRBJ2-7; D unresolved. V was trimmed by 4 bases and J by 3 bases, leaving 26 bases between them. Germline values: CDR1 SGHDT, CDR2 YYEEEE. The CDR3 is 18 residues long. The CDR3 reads CASSPDRSRSIGGYEQYF. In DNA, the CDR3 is TGTGCCAGCAGCCCCGACCGGTCCAGGTCTATCGGCGGCTACGAGCAGTACTTC.

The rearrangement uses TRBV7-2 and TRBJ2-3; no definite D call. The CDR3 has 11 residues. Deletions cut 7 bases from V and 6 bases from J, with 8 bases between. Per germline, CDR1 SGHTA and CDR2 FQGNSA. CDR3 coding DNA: TGTGCCAGCACTCCGGCGGATACGCAGTATTTT. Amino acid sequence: CASTPADTQYF.

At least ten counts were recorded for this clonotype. CDR3 bases: TGTGCCAGCAGTTTAAACGGGGGACGTACCGGGGAGCTGTTTTTT. It is translated as CASSLNGGRTGELFF. The chain has TRBV12-3 or TRBV12-4 and TRBJ2-2; a possible D gene is TRBD2 (6 bases). V lost 2 bases to trimming and J lost 5 bases, with 12 bases between them. This CDR3 is 15 amino acids long.

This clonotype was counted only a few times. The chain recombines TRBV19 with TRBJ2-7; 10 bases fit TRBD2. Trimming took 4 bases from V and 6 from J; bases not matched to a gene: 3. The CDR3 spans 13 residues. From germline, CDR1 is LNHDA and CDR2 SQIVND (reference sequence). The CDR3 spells CASSSSGRSEQYF. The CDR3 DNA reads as TGTGCCAGTAGTAGTAGCGGGAGGAGCGAGCAGTACTTC.

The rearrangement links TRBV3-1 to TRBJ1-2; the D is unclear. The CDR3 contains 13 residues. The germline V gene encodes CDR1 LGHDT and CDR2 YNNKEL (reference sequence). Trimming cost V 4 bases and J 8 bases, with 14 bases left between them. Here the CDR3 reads CASSPNSLGGYTF. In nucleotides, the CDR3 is TGTGCCAGCAGCCCGAACTCTTTAGGCGGCTACACCTTC.

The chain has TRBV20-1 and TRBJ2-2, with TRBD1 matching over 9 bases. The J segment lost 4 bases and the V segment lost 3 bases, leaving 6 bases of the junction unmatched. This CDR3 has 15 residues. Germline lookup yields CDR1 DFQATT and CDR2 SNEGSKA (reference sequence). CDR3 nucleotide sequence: TGCAGTGCTAGGGAGGGACAGGGAACCACCGGGGAGCTGTTTTTT. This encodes CSAREGQGTTGELFF.

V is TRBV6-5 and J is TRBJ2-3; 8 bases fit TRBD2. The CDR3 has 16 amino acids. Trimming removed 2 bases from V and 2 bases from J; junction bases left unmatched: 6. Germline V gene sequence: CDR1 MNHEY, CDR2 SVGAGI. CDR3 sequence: CASSYQPSGYTDTQYF. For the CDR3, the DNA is TGTGCCAGCAGTTACCAGCCTAGCGGGTACACAGATACGCAGTATTTT.

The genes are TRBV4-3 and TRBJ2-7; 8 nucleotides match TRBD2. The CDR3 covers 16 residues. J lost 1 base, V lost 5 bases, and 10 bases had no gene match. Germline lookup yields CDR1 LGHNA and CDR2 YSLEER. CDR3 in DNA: TGCGCCAGCAGCGCCTCCCCTAGCGGGTCGTCCTACGAGCAGTACTTC. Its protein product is CASSASPSGSSYEQYF.

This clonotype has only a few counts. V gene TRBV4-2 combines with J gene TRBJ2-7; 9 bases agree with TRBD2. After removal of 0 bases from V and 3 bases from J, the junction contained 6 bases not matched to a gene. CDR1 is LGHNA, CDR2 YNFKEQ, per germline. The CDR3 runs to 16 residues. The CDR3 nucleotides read TGTGCCAGCAGCCAAGAAAGACTAGCGGAGAGCTACGAGCAGTACTTC. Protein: CASSQERLAESYEQYF.

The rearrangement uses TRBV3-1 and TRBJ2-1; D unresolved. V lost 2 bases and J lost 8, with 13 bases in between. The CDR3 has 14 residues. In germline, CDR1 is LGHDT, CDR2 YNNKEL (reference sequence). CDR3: CASSQNPGIDEQFF. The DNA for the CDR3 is TGTGCCAGCAGCCAAAACCCGGGCATCGATGAGCAGTTCTTC.

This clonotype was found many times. The CDR3, as DNA: TGTGCCAGCAGCCTAGGGGCGGGGCTATACAATGAGCAGTTCTTC. Amino acid sequence: CASSLGAGLYNEQFF. J is TRBJ2-1 and V is TRBV7-3, with D possibly TRBD2 on 6 matching bases. CDR1 and CDR2 (germline): SGHTA, FQGTGA. The CDR3 runs to 15 residues. Trimming removed 5 bases at V and 4 bases at J, with 15 bases between.

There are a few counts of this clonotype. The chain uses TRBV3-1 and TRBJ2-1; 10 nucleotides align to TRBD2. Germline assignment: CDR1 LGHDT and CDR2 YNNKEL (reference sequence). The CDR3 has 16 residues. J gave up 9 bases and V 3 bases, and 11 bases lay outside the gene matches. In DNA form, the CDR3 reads TGTGCCAGCAGCCAGAATCTCCTAGCGGGAGATAGTGAGCAGTTCTTC. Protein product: CASSQNLLAGDSEQFF.

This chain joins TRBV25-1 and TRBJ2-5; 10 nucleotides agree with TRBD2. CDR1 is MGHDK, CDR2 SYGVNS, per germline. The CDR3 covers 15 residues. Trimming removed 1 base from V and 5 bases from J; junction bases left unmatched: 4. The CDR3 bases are TGTGCCAGCAGTGAATCTAGCGGGAGTTTGGAGACCCAGTACTTC. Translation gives CASSESSGSLETQYF.